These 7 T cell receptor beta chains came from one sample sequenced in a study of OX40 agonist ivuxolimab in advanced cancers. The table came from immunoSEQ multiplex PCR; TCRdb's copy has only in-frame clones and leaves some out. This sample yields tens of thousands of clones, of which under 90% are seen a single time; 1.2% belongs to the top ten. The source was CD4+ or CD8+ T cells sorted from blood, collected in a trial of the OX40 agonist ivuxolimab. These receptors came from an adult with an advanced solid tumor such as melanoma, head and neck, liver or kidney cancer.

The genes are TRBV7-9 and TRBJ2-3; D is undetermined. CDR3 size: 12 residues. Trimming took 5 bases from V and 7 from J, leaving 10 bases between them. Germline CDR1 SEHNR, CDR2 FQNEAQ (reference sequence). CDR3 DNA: TGTGCCAGCAGCGCAATCTCAAATACGCAGTATTTT. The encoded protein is CASSAISNTQYF.

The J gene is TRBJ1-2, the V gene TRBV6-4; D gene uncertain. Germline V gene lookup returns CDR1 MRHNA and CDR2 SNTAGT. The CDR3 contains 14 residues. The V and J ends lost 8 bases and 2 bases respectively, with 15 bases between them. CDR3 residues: CASRSGLVNYGYTF. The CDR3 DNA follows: TGTGCCAGCCGATCCGGGCTGGTAAACTATGGCTACACCTTC.

The CDR3 loop reads CASSMGQPSERGPQHF. The CDR3 DNA follows: TGTGCCAGTAGTATGGGACAACCTTCAGAAAGGGGGCCCCAGCATTTT. The J gene is TRBJ1-5, the V gene TRBV19, with D maybe TRBD1 (6 bases). The V gene lost 3 bases and the J gene lost 9 bases, with 21 bases spanning the gap. Germline-derived CDR1 and CDR2 are LNHDA and SQIVND (reference sequence). The CDR3 sequence is 16 residues long.

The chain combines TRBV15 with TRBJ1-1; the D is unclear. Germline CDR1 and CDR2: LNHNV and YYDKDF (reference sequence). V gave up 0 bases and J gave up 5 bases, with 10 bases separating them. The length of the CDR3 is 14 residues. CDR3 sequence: CATSRDDLTTEAFF. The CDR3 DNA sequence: TGTGCCACCAGCAGAGATGACCTGACGACTGAAGCTTTCTTT. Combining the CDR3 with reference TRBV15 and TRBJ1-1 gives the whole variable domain DAMVIQNPRYQVTQFGKPVTLSCSQTLNHNVMYWYQQKSSQAPKLLFHYYDKDFNNEADTPDNFQSRRPNTSFCFLDIRSPGLGDTAMYLCATSRDDLTTEAFFGQGTRLTVV.

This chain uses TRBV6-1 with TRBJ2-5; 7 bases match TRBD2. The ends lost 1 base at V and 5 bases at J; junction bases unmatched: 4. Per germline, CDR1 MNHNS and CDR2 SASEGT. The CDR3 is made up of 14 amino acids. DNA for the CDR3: TGTGCCAGCAGTGAAGAAGGACTAGTCGAGACCCAGTACTTC. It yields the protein CASSEEGLVETQYF.

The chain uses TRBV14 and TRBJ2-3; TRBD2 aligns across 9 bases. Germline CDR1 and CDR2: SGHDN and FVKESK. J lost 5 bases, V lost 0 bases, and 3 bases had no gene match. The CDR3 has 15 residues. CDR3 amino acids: CASSQDKLAGDTQYF. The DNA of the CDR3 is TGTGCCAGCAGCCAAGATAAACTAGCGGGAGATACGCAGTATTTT.

The CDR3 DNA reads as TGTGCCAGCAGCAAGGGACAGGGCAACTCACCCCTCCACTTT. This encodes CASSKGQGNSPLHF. This rearrangement joins TRBV9 to TRBJ1-6; 9 nucleotides align to TRBD1. Per the germline V gene, CDR1 is SGDLS and CDR2 is YYNGEE. The CDR3 spans 14 residues. The junction had 6 bases not matched to a gene; V was cut back by 4 bases and J by 10 bases.